These T cell receptor beta chains were read from a single sample in a study of CD8+ T cells in alopecia areata. Assay: immunoSEQ multiplex PCR; the TCRdb copy retains only in-frame clones and omits some. The table records some 110,000 clones, 55% to 80% of them present only once. The source material was CD4+ T cells sorted from blood. The origin of the receptors is a human donor in good health. Each CDR3 is given with its conserved first and last residue. A D gene is named only where the DNA matches it firmly. Not every row has a clone size; where given, it reads once, few, many or a size class.

D: TRBD1
V: TRBV29-1
J: TRBJ2-3
size: once
DNA: TGCAGCGCGGGGACAGATAGCACAGATACGCAGTATTTT
CDR3: CSAGTDSTDTQYF

D: .
V: TRBV1
J: TRBJ2-1
size: .
DNA: TGCACCAGCAGCCAACTTAGCGGGGGGGCGATCTATGAGCAGTTCTTC
CDR3: CTSSQLSGGAIYEQFF

D: .
V: TRBV29-1
J: TRBJ1-1
size: .
DNA: TGCAGCGTGCACAGGGTAGGGACTGAAGCTTTCTTT
CDR3: CSVHRVGTEAFF

D: TRBD1
V: TRBV15
J: TRBJ2-5
size: .
DNA: TGTGCCACCAGCAGAGCCGGACGACAGGGGAAGGAGACCCAGTACTTC
CDR3: CATSRAGRQGKETQYF

D: TRBD2
V: TRBV29-1
J: TRBJ2-1
size: .
DNA: TGCAGCGCCCCTACGGGGGGGAAGAACAATGAGCAGTTCTTC
CDR3: CSAPTGGKNNEQFF

D: TRBD1
V: TRBV19
J: TRBJ1-5
size: .
DNA: TGTGCCAGTAGTATGCTCGGGACAGGCTATAGCAATCAGCCCCAGCATTTT
CDR3: CASSMLGTGYSNQPQHF

D: .
V: TRBV6-1
J: TRBJ2-1
size: .
DNA: TGTGCCAGCAGCCCCAGTCCAGAGTCCGGGTATGAGCAGTTCTTC
CDR3: CASSPSPESGYEQFF

D: .
V: TRBV2
J: TRBJ2-3
size: .
DNA: TGTGCCAGCAAGGGGGTTAGCACAGATACGCAGTATTTT
CDR3: CASKGVSTDTQYF

D: TRBD1
V: TRBV18
J: TRBJ2-1
size: .
DNA: TGTGCCAGCTCACCCTTGGGACAGGGGAGAGGTGAGCAGTTCTTC
CDR3: CASSPLGQGRGEQFF

D: .
V: TRBV12-5
J: TRBJ1-6
size: .
DNA: TGTGCTAGTGGTTTGGAGGAAGCCTCACCCCTCCACTTT
CDR3: CASGLEEASPLHF

D: TRBD1
V: TRBV27
J: TRBJ1-1
size: .
DNA: TGTGCCAGCAGTTCCGAGACAGGGGCTTGGACTGAAGCTTTCTTT
CDR3: CASSSETGAWTEAFF

D: .
V: TRBV25-1
J: TRBJ2-5
size: .
DNA: TGTGCCAGCAGTGAATTTGTTAGCGTGTCAGAGACCCAGTACTTC
CDR3: CASSEFVSVSETQYF

D: .
V: TRBV7-9
J: TRBJ1-6
size: .
DNA: TGTGCCAGCAGCCCTGAGAGTAATTCACCCCTCCACTTT
CDR3: CASSPESNSPLHF

D: .
V: TRBV5-4
J: TRBJ2-5
size: .
DNA: TGTGCCAGCAGTTACTCGAGGCTGGCGGAGACCCAGTACTTC
CDR3: CASSYSRLAETQYF

D: .
V: TRBV2
J: TRBJ1-2
size: .
DNA: TGTGCCAGCAGTGAATGGCCGAAGGATGGCTACACCTTC
CDR3: CASSEWPKDGYTF

D: .
V: TRBV18
J: TRBJ2-1
size: .
DNA: TGTGCCAGCTCACCGTATGAAGCCAATGAGCAGTTCTTC
CDR3: CASSPYEANEQFF

D: .
V: TRBV6-5
J: TRBJ2-7
size: .
DNA: TGTGCCAGCAGGGAGGGGGGAATCTACGAGCAGTACTTC
CDR3: CASREGGIYEQYF

D: .
V: TRBV7-9
J: TRBJ2-3
size: .
DNA: TGTGCCAGCAGCTCCACAGATACGCAGTATTTT
CDR3: CASSSTDTQYF

D: TRBD1
V: TRBV7-9
J: TRBJ1-5
size: .
DNA: TGTGCCAGCAGCCCGACAGGGAGGGGCAATCAGCCCCAGCATTTT
CDR3: CASSPTGRGNQPQHF

D: .
V: TRBV29-1
J: TRBJ2-3
size: few
DNA: TGCAGCGTTAGTGGTGGTTATGGCACAGATACGCAGTATTTT
CDR3: CSVSGGYGTDTQYF

D: .
V: TRBV30
J: TRBJ1-2
size: few
DNA: TGTGCCTCAAGGGGAAGTGGCTACACCTTC
CDR3: CASRGSGYTF

D: .
V: TRBV5-1
J: TRBJ1-1
size: few
DNA: TGCGCCAGCAGCTTGGATAACAGCTACACTGAAGCTTTCTTT
CDR3: CASSLDNSYTEAFF

D: .
V: TRBV2
J: TRBJ2-7
size: .
DNA: TGTGCCAGCAGTGAAGCCCGACAGACTGAGCAGTACTTC
CDR3: CASSEARQTEQYF

D: .
V: TRBV7-6
J: TRBJ2-6
size: .
DNA: TGTGCCAGCATCTCTGGGGCCAACGTCCTGACTTTC
CDR3: CASISGANVLTF

D: .
V: TRBV5-1
J: TRBJ2-7
size: .
DNA: TGCGCCAGCAGCTTGACGGCCCTTCAGGGGAGCGAGCAGTACTTC
CDR3: CASSLTALQGSEQYF

D: .
V: TRBV5-4
J: TRBJ2-4
size: once
DNA: TGTGCCAGCAGCCGGGGAGAGGGGGTAATGGACATTCAGTACTTC
CDR3: CASSRGEGVMDIQYF

D: .
V: TRBV7-9
J: TRBJ2-2
size: .
DNA: TGTGCCAGCAGCTTAGGGGACTACACCGGGGAGCTGTTTTTT
CDR3: CASSLGDYTGELFF

D: .
V: TRBV2
J: TRBJ1-1
size: medium-sized
DNA: TGTGCCAGCAGTGCAGGAGAGGGCACTGAAGCTTTCTTT
CDR3: CASSAGEGTEAFF

D: TRBD1
V: TRBV10-3
J: TRBJ1-5
size: .
DNA: TGTGCCATCAGCCGGACAGGGGACGAGCAGCATTTT
CDR3: CAISRTGDEQHF

D: TRBD2
V: TRBV29-1
J: TRBJ2-1
size: .
DNA: TGCAGCGTTGCTGGACTAGCGGCGCTCAATGAGCAGTTCTTC
CDR3: CSVAGLAALNEQFF

D: .
V: TRBV7-2
J: TRBJ2-2
size: .
DNA: TGTGCCAGCAGCGACAGGAAGACGCCAACCGGGGAGCTGTTTTTT
CDR3: CASSDRKTPTGELFF

D: .
V: TRBV30
J: TRBJ1-4
size: few
DNA: TGTGCCTGGACCACTAAAGGCTTCGATGAAAAACTGTTTTTT
CDR3: CAWTTKGFDEKLFF

D: .
V: TRBV30
J: TRBJ2-5
size: .
DNA: TGTGCCTGGAGTAGTTGGGACGCGGGGACCCAGTACTTC
CDR3: CAWSSWDAGTQYF

D: .
V: TRBV29-1
J: TRBJ2-3
size: .
DNA: TGCAGCGTTCTGGGGGGGGCTACAGATACGCAGTATTTT
CDR3: CSVLGGATDTQYF

D: .
V: TRBV11-1
J: TRBJ2-3
size: .
DNA: TGTGCCAGCAGTCGCCGGGCCACGACAGATACGCAGTATTTT
CDR3: CASSRRATTDTQYF

D: TRBD1
V: TRBV4-1
J: TRBJ1-5
size: .
DNA: TGCGCCAGCAGCCACTTCGACAGGGACAATCAGCCCCAGCATTTT
CDR3: CASSHFDRDNQPQHF

D: .
V: TRBV9
J: TRBJ1-1
size: .
DNA: TGTGCCAGCAGCGCGCTACCGGCTTCGAACACTGAAGCTTTCTTT
CDR3: CASSALPASNTEAFF

D: TRBD2
V: TRBV30
J: TRBJ2-3
size: .
DNA: TGTGCCTGGAGGATAGCGGGGGCCGTTACAGATACGCAGTATTTT
CDR3: CAWRIAGAVTDTQYF

D: TRBD1
V: TRBV2
J: TRBJ1-2
size: .
DNA: TGTGCCAGCGGAACCAGGACAGGGTCGGGCTACACCTTC
CDR3: CASGTRTGSGYTF

D: .
V: TRBV6-6
J: TRBJ1-1
size: few
DNA: TGTGCCAGCAGTCGTGACGTGGACACTGAAGCTTTCTTT
CDR3: CASSRDVDTEAFF

D: .
V: TRBV30
J: TRBJ2-2
size: .
DNA: TGTGCCTGGAGTGTACGATGGGACACCGGGGAGCTGTTTTTT
CDR3: CAWSVRWDTGELFF

D: .
V: TRBV5-1
J: TRBJ1-3
size: few
DNA: TGCGCCAGCAGCGCCGGGGCTCCCGGAAACACCATATATTTT
CDR3: CASSAGAPGNTIYF

D: .
V: TRBV25-1
J: TRBJ2-4
size: .
DNA: TGTGCCAGCAGTGAATTCCTAGCCAAAAACATTCAGTACTTC
CDR3: CASSEFLAKNIQYF

D: .
V: TRBV5-6
J: TRBJ1-1
size: .
DNA: TGTGCCAGCAGCTTGTTTCAAAAGAACACTGAAGCTTTCTTT
CDR3: CASSLFQKNTEAFF

D: .
V: TRBV30
J: TRBJ1-1
size: .
DNA: TGTGCCTGGACTCCCCTTCGGGGGAACACTGAAGCTTTCTTT
CDR3: CAWTPLRGNTEAFF

D: TRBD2
V: TRBV29-1
J: TRBJ2-1
size: .
DNA: TGCAGCGTGGACTTGCGACTAGCGGGTTACAATGAGCAGTTCTTC
CDR3: CSVDLRLAGYNEQFF